A selection of T cell receptor beta chains follows, all from one sample in a study of T cell responses to AZD1222 COVID-19 vaccine. Sequenced by immunoSEQ multiplex PCR; TCRdb stores in-frame clones only, minus some. The repertoire holds approximately 84,000 clones, roughly 90% seen once, with over 2% in the top ten. The sample consisted of peripheral blood, taken on day 0 of AZD1222 vaccination. The receptors shown here come from an adult in good health. Both conserved end residues are part of each CDR3. The order of the fields is clone size, V gene, J gene, D gene, CDR3 protein, CDR3 DNA. A D gene is named only where the DNA matches it firmly. The size of a clone is reported for some rows only, either as once, few or many, or as a class for expanded clones.

-	TRBV5-1	TRBJ2-5	-	CASSEWEAQETQYF	TGCGCCAGCTCGGAGTGGGAAGCGCAAGAGACCCAGTACTTC
-	TRBV9	TRBJ1-5	-	CASSPDPKQIQPQHF	TGTGCCAGCAGCCCCGACCCCAAGCAGATTCAGCCCCAGCATTTT
-	TRBV11-2	TRBJ1-5	TRBD1	CASTLGQGNSNQPQHF	TGTGCCAGCACCCTCGGACAGGGAAATAGCAATCAGCCCCAGCATTTT
-	TRBV6-5	TRBJ2-2	TRBD2	CASSYSGGEVTGELFF	TGTGCCAGCAGTTACTCGGGGGGGGAGGTAACCGGGGAGCTGTTTTTT
-	TRBV29-1	TRBJ2-1	-	CSVEYRAVGNEQFF	TGCAGCGTTGAATACAGGGCGGTTGGCAATGAGCAGTTCTTC
-	TRBV5-1	TRBJ2-3	TRBD2	CASSPLLAGESDTQYF	TGCGCCAGCAGCCCGCTACTAGCGGGAGAATCAGATACGCAGTATTTT
-	TRBV14	TRBJ2-2	TRBD2	CASSHRLAGRPRLSTGELFF	TGTGCCAGCAGCCACAGACTAGCGGGACGACCACGCTTGAGCACCGGGGAGCTGTTTTTT
once	TRBV18	TRBJ2-2	TRBD1	CASSPGTGSTGELFF	TGTGCCAGCTCACCCGGGACAGGGTCCACCGGGGAGCTGTTTTTT
-	TRBV6-5	TRBJ2-5	-	CASQRVRQETQYF	TGTGCCAGCCAAAGGGTACGCCAAGAGACCCAGTACTTC
-	TRBV4-2	TRBJ1-1	-	CASSQGRGLNTEAFF	TGTGCCAGCAGCCAAGGACGTGGTTTGAACACTGAAGCTTTCTTT
-	TRBV11-2	TRBJ2-5	-	CASSLVPGTRETQYF	TGTGCCAGCAGCTTAGTTCCCGGGACCCGGGAGACCCAGTACTTC
-	TRBV29-1	TRBJ2-5	-	CSAQWGSGETQYF	TGCAGCGCCCAATGGGGGAGCGGAGAGACCCAGTACTTC
-	TRBV6-5	TRBJ1-1	-	CASSYSEMNTEAFF	TGTGCCAGCAGTTACTCAGAGATGAACACTGAAGCTTTCTTT
-	TRBV6-5	TRBJ1-6	-	CASRTGAGYNSPLHF	TGTGCCAGCAGGACGGGGGCGGGTTATAATTCACCCCTCCACTTT
-	TRBV12-3/TRBV12-4	TRBJ1-2	-	CASSSSGGGYTF	-
-	TRBV15	TRBJ1-2	-	CATSTDVYGYTF	TGTGCCACCAGCACAGATGTCTATGGCTACACCTTC
-	TRBV9	TRBJ2-1	TRBD2	CASSTGSGGVFNEQFF	TGTGCCAGCAGCACCGGTAGCGGGGGGGTTTTTAATGAGCAGTTCTTC
-	TRBV12-3/TRBV12-4	TRBJ2-1	-	CASTPRVNNEQFF	TGTGCCAGCACCCCTCGGGTCAACAATGAGCAGTTCTTC
few	TRBV10-2	TRBJ2-7	TRBD2	CASSVRLAGVSTFEQYF	TGCGCCAGCAGTGTAAGACTAGCGGGGGTTTCAACTTTCGAGCAGTACTTC
-	TRBV15	TRBJ2-1	-	CATSRDARDNEQFF	TGTGCCACCAGCAGAGATGCCAGGGACAATGAGCAGTTCTTC
once	TRBV9	TRBJ2-2	-	CASSITSSSGELFF	TGTGCCAGCAGCATAACTAGTTCTAGCGGGGAGCTGTTTTTT
-	TRBV7-9	TRBJ1-2	-	CASSRDGETYGYTF	TGTGCCAGCAGCCGGGACGGAGAGACTTATGGCTACACCTTC
-	TRBV7-3	TRBJ1-6	TRBD1	CASSAKPTGLVHF	TGTGCCAGCAGCGCAAAGCCGACAGGGCTGGTCCACTTT
-	TRBV15	TRBJ2-7	TRBD1	CATSREQGGTYEQYF	TGTGCCACCAGCAGAGAACAGGGGGGAACCTACGAGCAGTACTTC
once	TRBV5-6	TRBJ2-2	-	CASSWTRGNTGELFF	TGTGCCAGCAGCTGGACCCGGGGGAACACCGGGGAGCTGTTTTTT
-	TRBV21-1	TRBJ1-2	-	CASSKASNGTAYGYTF	TGTGCCAGCAGCAAGGCATCTAACGGGACAGCCTATGGCTACACCTTC
-	TRBV2	TRBJ1-2	-	CASSGTFAIFYTF	TGTGCCAGCAGTGGGACGTTCGCCATTTTCTACACCTTC
-	TRBV24-1	TRBJ1-6	-	CATSAGVNSPLHF	TGTGCCACCAGTGCAGGGGTTAATTCACCCCTCCACTTT
-	TRBV5-1	TRBJ2-7	TRBD2	CASSLAGTSGTYEQYF	TGCGCCAGCAGCTTGGCTGGGACTAGCGGAACCTACGAGCAGTACTTC
-	TRBV20-1	TRBJ2-2	-	CSASRGKGTGELFF	TGCAGTGCGAGTCGGGGTAAGGGGACCGGGGAGCTGTTTTTT
-	TRBV5-6	TRBJ2-2	-	CASSFYRVNTGELFF	TGTGCCAGCAGCTTTTACAGGGTCAACACCGGGGAGCTGTTTTTT
-	TRBV4-1	TRBJ2-2	TRBD1	CASSQDKGEQGNGELFF	TGCGCCAGCAGCCAAGATAAAGGGGAACAGGGGAACGGGGAGCTGTTTTTT
-	TRBV9	TRBJ2-7	-	CASSVGAGWAYEQYF	TGTGCCAGCAGCGTTGGGGCAGGTTGGGCCTACGAGCAGTACTTC
-	TRBV6-5	TRBJ1-2	-	CASRTPDSNNYGYTF	TGTGCCAGCAGAACACCCGACAGCAATAACTATGGCTACACCTTC
-	TRBV5-1	TRBJ2-2	-	CASSYNTGELFF	TGCGCCAGCAGCTACAACACCGGGGAGCTGTTTTTT
-	TRBV25-1	TRBJ2-7	TRBD2	CASRTSGSYEQYF	TGTGCCAGCCGGACTAGCGGGAGCTACGAGCAGTACTTC
-	TRBV5-1	TRBJ2-7	TRBD2	CASSKQSGGREQYF	TGCGCCAGCAGCAAACAAAGCGGGGGTCGAGAGCAGTACTTC
-	TRBV6-5	TRBJ1-3	-	CASSKWISGNTIYF	TGTGCCAGCAGTAAATGGATCTCTGGAAACACCATATATTTT
-	TRBV4-2	TRBJ1-2	-	CASSQDEGTGGYTF	TGTGCCAGCAGCCAAGATGAGGGTACTGGTGGCTACACCTTC
-	TRBV9	TRBJ2-1	-	CASRSDGAEQFF	TGTGCCAGCAGATCAGACGGGGCTGAGCAGTTCTTC
-	TRBV24-1	TRBJ1-2	-	CATSVEFGYGYTF	TGTGCCACCAGTGTCGAGTTTGGCTATGGCTACACCTTC
-	TRBV12-3/TRBV12-4	TRBJ1-5	-	CASSLGARAQHF	TGTGCCAGCAGTTTAGGGGCCAGGGCCCAGCATTTT
-	TRBV11-2	TRBJ2-2	TRBD1	CASSWDRGVTGELFF	TGTGCCAGCAGCTGGGACAGGGGTGTCACCGGGGAGCTGTTTTTT
-	TRBV27	TRBJ1-1	-	CASSLRQVQDTEAFF	TGTGCCAGCAGTCTTCGGCAGGTCCAGGACACTGAAGCTTTCTTT
-	TRBV2	TRBJ1-4	-	CASSVWGVGEKLFF	TGTGCCAGCAGTGTTTGGGGTGTGGGTGAAAAACTGTTTTTT
-	TRBV11-2	TRBJ1-1	-	CASRWGARNTEAFF	TGTGCCAGCAGGTGGGGGGCGCGGAACACTGAAGCTTTCTTT
-	TRBV5-1	TRBJ2-7	-	CASSSPVAGTSYEQYF	TGCGCCAGCAGCTCTCCGGTTGCAGGGACTTCCTACGAGCAGTACTTC
-	TRBV7-6	TRBJ1-4	-	CASSQGGVEKLFF	TGTGCCAGCAGCCAGGGAGGGGTTGAAAAACTGTTTTTT
-	TRBV4-1	TRBJ2-7	TRBD2	CASSQEVASGSPYEQYF	TGCGCCAGCAGCCAAGAAGTGGCTAGCGGGAGTCCCTACGAGCAGTACTTC
-	TRBV27	TRBJ2-7	-	CASSPTGATYEQYF	TGTGCCAGCAGTCCCACAGGAGCCACCTACGAGCAGTACTTC
-	TRBV5-1	TRBJ2-3	-	CASSLIGSGSTDTQYF	TGCGCCAGCAGCTTGATCGGGAGTGGATCCACAGATACGCAGTATTTT
once	TRBV7-2	TRBJ2-7	TRBD1	CASSLVSGQGAYEQYF	TGTGCCAGCAGCTTAGTATCCGGACAGGGGGCCTACGAGCAGTACTTC
once	TRBV27	TRBJ2-3	-	CASSPGDWLTDTQYF	TGTGCCAGCAGTCCTGGGGATTGGCTGACAGATACGCAGTATTTT
-	TRBV6-5	TRBJ2-1	TRBD2	CASSYGRTSAYNEQFF	TGTGCCAGCAGTTATGGGAGGACTAGCGCATACAATGAGCAGTTCTTC
once	TRBV29-1	TRBJ1-1	-	CSVPGTERGWDTEAFF	TGCAGCGTCCCAGGGACGGAGAGGGGGTGGGACACTGAAGCTTTCTTT
-	TRBV10-3	TRBJ1-3	-	CAISTRSIGGNTIYF	TGTGCCATCAGTACCCGATCCATTGGGGGAAACACCATATATTTT
few	TRBV3-1/TRBV3-2	TRBJ2-7	-	CASSQEWLDFAPYEQYF	TGTGCCAGCAGCCAAGAGTGGCTCGACTTTGCTCCCTACGAGCAGTACTTC
-	TRBV7-9	TRBJ2-3	-	CASSIRVRDTQYF	TGTGCCAGCAGCATTAGGGTTCGGGATACGCAGTATTTT